This T cell receptor (beta chain) was captured by sequencing in a study of human T cells and chemical hapten exposure. TCRdb used MiXCR to reprocess the RACE reads, holding one entry per CDR3 protein. This table holds 65,000 to 95,000 distinct CDR3 sequences, approximately 6.6% found once. Time point specified: patch test 2, 6 weeks after DPC sensitization. Treatment denoted: therapeutic diphenylcyclopropenone sensitization with weekly scalp DPC. CDR1 is SGHKS and CDR2 is YYEKEE in the germline V gene (reference sequence). This CDR3 has 14 residues. V lost 2 bases, J lost 5 bases, and 14 bases lay in between. This clonotype was detected a few times.

The sample consisted of whole blood, taken in connection with sensitization to the hapten diphenylcyclopropenone (DPC). This chain links TRBV5-5 with TRBJ2-7; D might be TRBD1 (5 bases). This TCR derives from a woman aged 25 to 39 with alopecia areata. Some clones in this sample may be carry-over from other donors' samples. The CDR3 coding sequence is TGTGCCAGCAGCTTTGTCAGGGCCGTAGACGAGCAGTACTTC. It translates to CASSFVRAVDEQYF.